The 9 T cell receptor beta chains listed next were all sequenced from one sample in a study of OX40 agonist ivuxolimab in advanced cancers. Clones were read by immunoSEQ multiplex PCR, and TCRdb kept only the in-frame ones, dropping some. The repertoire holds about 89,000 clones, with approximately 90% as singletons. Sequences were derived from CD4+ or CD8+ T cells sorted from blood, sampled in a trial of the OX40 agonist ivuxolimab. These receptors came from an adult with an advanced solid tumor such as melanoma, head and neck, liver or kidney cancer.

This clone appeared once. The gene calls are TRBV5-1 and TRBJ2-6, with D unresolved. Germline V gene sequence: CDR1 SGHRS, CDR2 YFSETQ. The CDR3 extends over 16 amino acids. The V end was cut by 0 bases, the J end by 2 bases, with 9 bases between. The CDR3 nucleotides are TGCGCCAGCAGCTTGGATGGCGGAGCTGGGGCCAACGTCCTGACTTTC. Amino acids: CASSLDGGAGANVLTF.

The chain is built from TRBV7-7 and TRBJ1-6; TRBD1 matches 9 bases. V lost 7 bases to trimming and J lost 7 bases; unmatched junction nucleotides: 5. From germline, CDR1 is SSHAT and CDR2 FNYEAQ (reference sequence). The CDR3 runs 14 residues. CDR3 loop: CASNDDRGNSPLHF. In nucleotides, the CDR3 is TGTGCCAGCAACGATGACAGGGGGAATTCACCCCTCCACTTT.

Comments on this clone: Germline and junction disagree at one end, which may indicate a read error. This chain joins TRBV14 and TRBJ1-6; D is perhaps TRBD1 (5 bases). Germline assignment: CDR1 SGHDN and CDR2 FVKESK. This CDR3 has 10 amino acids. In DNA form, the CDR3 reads TGTGCCAGCAGCCGTAGGGAGGGGCCCTTT. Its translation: CASSRREGPF.

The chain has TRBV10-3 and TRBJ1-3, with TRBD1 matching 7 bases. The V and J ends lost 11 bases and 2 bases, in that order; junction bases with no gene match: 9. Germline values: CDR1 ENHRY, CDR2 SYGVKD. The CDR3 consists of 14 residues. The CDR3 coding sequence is TGTGCCTCGAAAGACAGGGAGACTGGAAACACCATATATTTT. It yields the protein CASKDRETGNTIYF.

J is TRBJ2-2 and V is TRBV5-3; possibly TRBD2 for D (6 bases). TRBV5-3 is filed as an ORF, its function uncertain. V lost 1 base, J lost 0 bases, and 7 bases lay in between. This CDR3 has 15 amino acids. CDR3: CARSLSGPNTGELFF. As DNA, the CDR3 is TGTGCCAGAAGCTTGAGCGGGCCGAACACCGGGGAGCTGTTTTTT.

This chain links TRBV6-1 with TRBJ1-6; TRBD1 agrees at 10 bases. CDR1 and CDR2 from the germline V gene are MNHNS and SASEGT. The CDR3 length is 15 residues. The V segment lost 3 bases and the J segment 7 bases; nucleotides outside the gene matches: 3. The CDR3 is CASSDDRGRNSPLHF. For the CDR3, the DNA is TGTGCCAGCAGTGACGACAGGGGGCGGAATTCACCCCTCCACTTT.

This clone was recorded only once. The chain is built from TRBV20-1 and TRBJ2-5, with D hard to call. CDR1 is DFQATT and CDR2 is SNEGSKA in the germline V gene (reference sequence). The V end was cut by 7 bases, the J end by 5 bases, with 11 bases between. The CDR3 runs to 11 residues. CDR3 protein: CSGPPRETQYF. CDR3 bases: TGCAGTGGGCCCCCTCGGGAGACCCAGTACTTC.

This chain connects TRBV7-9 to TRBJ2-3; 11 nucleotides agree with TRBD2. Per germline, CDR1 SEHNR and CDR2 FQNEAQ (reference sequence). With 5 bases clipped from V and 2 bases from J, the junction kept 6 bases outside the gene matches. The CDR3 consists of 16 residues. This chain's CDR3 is CASSGGSGRATDTQYF. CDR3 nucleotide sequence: TGTGCCAGCAGCGGGGGTAGCGGGAGGGCCACAGATACGCAGTATTTT.

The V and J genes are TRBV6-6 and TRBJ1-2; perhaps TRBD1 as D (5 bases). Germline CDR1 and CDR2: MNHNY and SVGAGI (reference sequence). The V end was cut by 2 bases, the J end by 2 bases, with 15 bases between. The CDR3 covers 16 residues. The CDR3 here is CASSYIGTDGNYGYTF. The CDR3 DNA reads TGTGCCAGCAGTTACATTGGGACGGATGGGAACTATGGCTACACCTTC.